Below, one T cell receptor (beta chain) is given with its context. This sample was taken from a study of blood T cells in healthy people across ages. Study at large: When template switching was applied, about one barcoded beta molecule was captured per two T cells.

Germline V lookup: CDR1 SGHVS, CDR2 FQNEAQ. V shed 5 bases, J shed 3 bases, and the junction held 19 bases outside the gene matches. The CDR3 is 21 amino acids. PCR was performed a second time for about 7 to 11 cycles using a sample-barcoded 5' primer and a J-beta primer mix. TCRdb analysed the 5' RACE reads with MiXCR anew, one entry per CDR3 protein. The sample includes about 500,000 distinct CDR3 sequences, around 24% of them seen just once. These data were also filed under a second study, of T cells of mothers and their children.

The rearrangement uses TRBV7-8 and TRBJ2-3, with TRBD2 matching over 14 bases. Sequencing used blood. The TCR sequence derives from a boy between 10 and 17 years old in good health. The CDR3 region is CASSPLVVGTSGSEETDTQYF. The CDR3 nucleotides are TGTGCCAGCAGCCCCCTGGTAGTAGGGACTAGCGGGAGCGAGGAGACAGATACGCAGTATTTT.